This is a list of T cell receptor beta chains from one sample in a study of blood T cell repertoires in COVID-19. Here immunoSEQ multiplex PCR was the method, and the copy in TCRdb shows in-frame clones only, minus some. The sample holds about 70,000 clones, around 86% seen once. Material for sequencing was peripheral blood. These receptors were collected from a woman aged 60-75 years with acute or convalescent COVID-19. CDR3s include the opening cysteine and the closing phenylalanine or tryptophan.

v_call | cdr3_aa
TRBV6-5 | CASSYAGKQFF
TRBV6-5 | CASSYSADRGDTIYF
TRBV4-1 | CASSQDDGTSRLGTQYF
TRBV5-6 | CASSAGIPPLGEQYF
TRBV20-1 | CSRTGDYGYTF
TRBV2 | CASRRTGTDTQYF
TRBV7-2 | CASSSTSGGANTGELFF
TRBV19 | CASSISETQYF
TRBV5-1 | CASSADQETQYF
TRBV6-5 | CASSGGSQETQYF
TRBV5-1 | CASSILGGAADTQYF
TRBV19 | CASSPLVAGLQDTQYF
TRBV2 | CASSEVAANTGELFF
TRBV7-7 | CASSLGGNTGELFF
TRBV7-9 | CASRQGRQETQYF
TRBV3-1/TRBV3-2 | CASSIVTSGAYTGELFF
TRBV19 | CASSAGRDYEQYF
TRBV6-1 | CASSEGGTYNEKLFF
TRBV18 | CASFTLQGPPLMNTEAFF
TRBV5-1 | CASSGNRGQETQYF
TRBV19 | CASSRTSGSADTQYF
TRBV5-1 | CASSLDGFNYGYTF
TRBV5-1 | CASSLLDTQSHEQFF
TRBV27 | CASSRPTGEQFF
TRBV9 | CASSVGGQNTEAFF
TRBV19 | CASSITSGGDSYNEQFF
TRBV6-6 | CASRGTVTGELFF
TRBV5-1 | CASSLGQDEKLFF
TRBV19 | CASSMGGSRTEAFF
TRBV12-5 | CASGFNSNQPQHF
TRBV6-5 | CASREGRGSPLHF
TRBV3-1/TRBV3-2 | CASSPLAQGGTQYF
TRBV5-1 | CASSLAVANYGYTF
TRBV25-1 | CASSEGRGGNTIYF
TRBV6-6 | CASSVGQGPYEQYF
TRBV9 | CASSARTGDSPLHF
TRBV9 | CASSEGSETEAFF
TRBV7-2 | CASSSLRGTEAFF
TRBV19 | CASSIQGVADTQYF
TRBV21-1 | CASSKACAGGSNEQFF
TRBV6-6 | CASSYRPGNTEAFF
TRBV2 | CASSAWTGGDTQYF
TRBV19 | CASSFSPQRSSYNEQFF
TRBV7-9 | CASIPTESKQETQYF
TRBV6-1 | CASSEMGGGHEQYF
TRBV9 | CASSARTSGGTYEQYF
TRBV3-1/TRBV3-2 | CASSQELAKETQYF